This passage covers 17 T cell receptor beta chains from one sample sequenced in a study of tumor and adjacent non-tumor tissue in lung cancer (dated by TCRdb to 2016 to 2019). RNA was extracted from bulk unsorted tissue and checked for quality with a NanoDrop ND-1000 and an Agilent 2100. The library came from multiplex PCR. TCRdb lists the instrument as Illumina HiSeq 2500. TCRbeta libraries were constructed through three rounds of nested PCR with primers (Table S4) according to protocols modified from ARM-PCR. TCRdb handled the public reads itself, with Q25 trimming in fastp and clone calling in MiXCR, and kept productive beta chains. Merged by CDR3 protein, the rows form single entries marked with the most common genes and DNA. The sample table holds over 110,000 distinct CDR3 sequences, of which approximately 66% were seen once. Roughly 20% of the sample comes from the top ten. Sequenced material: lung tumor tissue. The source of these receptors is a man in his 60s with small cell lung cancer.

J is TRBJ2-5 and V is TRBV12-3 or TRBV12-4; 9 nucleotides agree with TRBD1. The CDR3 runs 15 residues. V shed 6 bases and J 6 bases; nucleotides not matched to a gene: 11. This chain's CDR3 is CASSEGTGFSKTQYF. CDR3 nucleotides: TGTGCCAGCAGCGAAGGGACAGGGTTTTCGAAGACCCAGTACTTC.

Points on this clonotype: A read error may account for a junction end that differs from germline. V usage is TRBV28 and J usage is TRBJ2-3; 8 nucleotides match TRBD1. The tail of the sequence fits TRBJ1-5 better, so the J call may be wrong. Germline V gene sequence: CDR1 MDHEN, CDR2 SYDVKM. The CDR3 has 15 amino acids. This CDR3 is CAGRAGQGPTDTQHF. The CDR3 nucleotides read TGTGCCGGCAGAGCCGGACAGGGACCCACAGATACGCAGCATTTT.

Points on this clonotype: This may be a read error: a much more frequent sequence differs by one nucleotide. Written as DNA, the CDR3 is TGTGTCAGCAGTTTAGTGGGGGAGACCCAGTACTTC. Residues: CVSSLVGETQYF. The chain links TRBV12-3 or TRBV12-4 to TRBJ2-5; D remains unclear. The CDR3 totals 12 residues.

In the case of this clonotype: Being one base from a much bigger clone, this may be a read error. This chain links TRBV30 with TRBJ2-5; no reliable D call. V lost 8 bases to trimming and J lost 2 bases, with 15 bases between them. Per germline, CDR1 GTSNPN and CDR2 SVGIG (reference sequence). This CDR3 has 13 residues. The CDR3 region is CALKLTAQETQYF. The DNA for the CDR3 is TGTGCCCTTAAACTAACGGCTCAAGAGACCCAGTACTTC.

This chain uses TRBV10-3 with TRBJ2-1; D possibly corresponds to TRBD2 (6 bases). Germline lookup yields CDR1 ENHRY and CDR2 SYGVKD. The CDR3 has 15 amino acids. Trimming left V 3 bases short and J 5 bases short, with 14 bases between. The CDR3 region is CAISDGGKGNNEQFF. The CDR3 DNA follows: TGTGCCATCAGTGATGGCGGGAAGGGAAACAATGAGCAGTTCTTC.

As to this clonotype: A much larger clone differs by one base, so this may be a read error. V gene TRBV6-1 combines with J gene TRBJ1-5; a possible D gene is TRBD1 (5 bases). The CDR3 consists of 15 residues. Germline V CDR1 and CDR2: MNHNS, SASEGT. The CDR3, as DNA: TGTGGCAGCACCAGAGCCCTAGGGGGCAATCAGCCCCAGCATTTT. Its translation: CGSTRALGGNQPQHF.

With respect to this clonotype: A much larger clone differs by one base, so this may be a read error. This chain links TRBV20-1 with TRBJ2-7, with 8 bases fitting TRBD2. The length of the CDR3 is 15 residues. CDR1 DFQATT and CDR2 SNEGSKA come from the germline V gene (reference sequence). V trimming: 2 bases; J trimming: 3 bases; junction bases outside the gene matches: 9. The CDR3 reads CSARSGLVGGYEQYF. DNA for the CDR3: TGCAGTGCTAGATCGGGACTAGTGGGGGGCTACGAGCAGTACTTC.

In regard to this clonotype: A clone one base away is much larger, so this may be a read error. DNA of the CDR3: TGCAGCGCAGTGTGCAGGGGTTCGAACACTGAAGCTTTCTTT. Amino acid sequence: CSAVCRGSNTEAFF. The rearrangement links TRBV29-1 to TRBJ1-1, with D maybe TRBD1 (6 bases). Germline values: CDR1 SQVTM, CDR2 ANQGSEA. Trimming took 7 bases from V and 1 from J, leaving 16 bases between them. CDR3 length: 14 amino acids.

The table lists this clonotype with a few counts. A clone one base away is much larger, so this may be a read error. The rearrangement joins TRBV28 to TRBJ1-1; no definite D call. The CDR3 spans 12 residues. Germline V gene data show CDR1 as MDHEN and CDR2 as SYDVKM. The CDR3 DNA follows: TGTGCCGGCAGGATTTTGAACACTGAAGCTTTCTTT. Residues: CAGRILNTEAFF.

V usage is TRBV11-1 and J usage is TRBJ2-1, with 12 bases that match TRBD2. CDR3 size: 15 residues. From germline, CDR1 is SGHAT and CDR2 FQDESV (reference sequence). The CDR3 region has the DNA TGTCCCATCAGCCCTGGACTAGCGGGATTCAATGAGCAGTTCTTC. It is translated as CPISPGLAGFNEQFF.

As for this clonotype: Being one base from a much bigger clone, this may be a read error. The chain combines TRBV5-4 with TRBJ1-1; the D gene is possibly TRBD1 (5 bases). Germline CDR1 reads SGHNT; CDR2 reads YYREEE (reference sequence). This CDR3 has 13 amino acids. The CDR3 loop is CAMVRGRGTDAFF. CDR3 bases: TGTGCGATGGTCCGGGGGAGAGGAACTGATGCTTTCTTT.

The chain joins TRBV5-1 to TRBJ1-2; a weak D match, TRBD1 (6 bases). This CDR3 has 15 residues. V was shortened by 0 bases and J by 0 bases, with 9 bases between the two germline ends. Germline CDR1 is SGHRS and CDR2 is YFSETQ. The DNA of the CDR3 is TGCGCCAGCAGCTTGGACAGGGATTCTAACTATGGCTACACCTTC. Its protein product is CASSLDRDSNYGYTF.

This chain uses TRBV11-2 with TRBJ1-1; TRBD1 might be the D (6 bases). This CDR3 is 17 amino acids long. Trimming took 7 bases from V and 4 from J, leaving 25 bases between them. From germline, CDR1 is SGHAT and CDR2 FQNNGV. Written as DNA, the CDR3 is TGTGCCAGCAACTCAAAGCAGGGGCCAAGGATAGGCACTGAAGCTTTCTTT. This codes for CASNSKQGPRIGTEAFF.

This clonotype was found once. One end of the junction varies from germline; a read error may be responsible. The CDR3 loop reads CASSLVAIGGNEQSF. Written as DNA, the CDR3 is TGCGCCAGCAGCTTGGTAGCTATCGGGGGCAATGAGCAGTCCTTC. The V call is TRBV5-1, the J call TRBJ2-1; D may correspond to TRBD1 or TRBD2 (6 bases each). This CDR3 has 15 residues. In germline, CDR1 is SGHRS, CDR2 YFSETQ.

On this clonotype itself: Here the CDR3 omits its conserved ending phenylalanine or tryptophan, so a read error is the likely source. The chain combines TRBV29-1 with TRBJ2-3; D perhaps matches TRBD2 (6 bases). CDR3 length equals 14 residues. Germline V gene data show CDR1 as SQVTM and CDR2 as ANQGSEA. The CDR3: CSVRIAVLTDTQYL. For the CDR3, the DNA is TGCAGCGTTCGAATAGCGGTGCTCACAGATACACAGTATTTG.

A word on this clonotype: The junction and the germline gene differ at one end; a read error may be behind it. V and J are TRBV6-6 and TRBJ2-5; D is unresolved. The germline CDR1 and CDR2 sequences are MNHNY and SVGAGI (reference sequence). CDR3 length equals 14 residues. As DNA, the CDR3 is TGTGTCAGCAGCCGACATTACCCCGGTGAGACCCAGTACTTC. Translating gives CVSSRHYPGETQYF.

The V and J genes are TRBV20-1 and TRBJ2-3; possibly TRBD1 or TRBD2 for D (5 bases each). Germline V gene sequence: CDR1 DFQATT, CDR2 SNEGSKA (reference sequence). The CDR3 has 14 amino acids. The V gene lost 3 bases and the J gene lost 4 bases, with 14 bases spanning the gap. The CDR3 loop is CSASRDGDSDTQYF. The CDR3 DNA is TGCAGTGCTAGCCGGGACGGGGATTCAGATACGCAGTATTTT.